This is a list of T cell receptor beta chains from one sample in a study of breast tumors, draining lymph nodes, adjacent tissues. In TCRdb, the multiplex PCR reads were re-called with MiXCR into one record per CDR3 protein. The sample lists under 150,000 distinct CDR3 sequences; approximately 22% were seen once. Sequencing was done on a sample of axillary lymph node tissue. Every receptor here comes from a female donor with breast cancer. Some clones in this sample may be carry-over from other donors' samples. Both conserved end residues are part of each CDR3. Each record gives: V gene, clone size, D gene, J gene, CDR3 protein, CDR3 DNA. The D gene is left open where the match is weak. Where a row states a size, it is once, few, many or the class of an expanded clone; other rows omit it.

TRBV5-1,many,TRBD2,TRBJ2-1,CASSLGLAGYNEQFF,TGTGCCAGCAGCTTAGGACTAGCGGGTTACAATGAGCAGTTCTTC
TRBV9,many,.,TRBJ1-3,CASSFTGTSGNTIYF,TGTGCCAGCAGCTTTACCGGGACCTCTGGAAACACCATATATTTT
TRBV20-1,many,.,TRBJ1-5,CSAATGNLRLIKNQPQHF,TGCAGTGCTGCCACCGGGAACCTCCGCCTCATAAAAAATCAGCCCCAGCATTTT
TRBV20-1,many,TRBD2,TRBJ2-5,CSASDSGIETQYF,TGCAGTGCTAGTGACAGCGGGATAGAGACCCAGTACTTC
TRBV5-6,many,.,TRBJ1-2,CASSLLQGAGYTF,TGTGCCAGCAGCTTACTCCAGGGAGCAGGCTACACCTTC
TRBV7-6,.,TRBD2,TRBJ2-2,CASSLPLGLAGGPATGELFF,TGTGCCAGCAGCTTACCCCTGGGACTAGCGGGAGGGCCGGCCACCGGGGAGCTGTTTTTT
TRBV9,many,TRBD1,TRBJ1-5,CASSPDRGWGQPQHF,TGTGCCAGCAGCCCGGACAGGGGCTGGGGTCAGCCCCAGCATTTT
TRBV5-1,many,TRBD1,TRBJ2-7,CASFPGQGRYEQYF,TGCGCCAGCTTTCCGGGACAGGGACGTTACGAGCAGTACTTC
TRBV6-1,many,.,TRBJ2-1,CASSEGGFNYNEQFF,TGTGCCAGCAGTGAAGGTGGATTTAATTACAATGAGCAGTTCTTC
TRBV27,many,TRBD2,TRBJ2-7,CASSLSSGISYEQYF,TGTGCCAGCAGTTTGTCTAGCGGGATATCCTACGAGCAGTACTTC
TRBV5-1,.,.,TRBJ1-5,CASSHYPMGEHQPQHF,TGCGCCAGCAGCCACTATCCCATGGGGGAGCATCAGCCCCAGCATTTT
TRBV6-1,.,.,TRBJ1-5,CASTRESVNQPQHF,TGTGCCAGCACCCGAGAGTCAGTCAATCAGCCCCAGCATTTT
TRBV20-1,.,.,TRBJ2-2,CSAPIPASLGGELFF,TGCAGTGCTCCAATCCCGGCTAGTCTCGGCGGGGAGCTGTTTTTC
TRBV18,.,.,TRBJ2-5,CASSPGIGETQYF,TGTGCCAGCTCACCCGGGATAGGCGAGACCCAGTACTTC
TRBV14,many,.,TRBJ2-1,CASSHVGSSYNEQFF,TGTGCCAGCAGCCATGTGGGGAGCTCCTACAATGAGCAGTTCTTC
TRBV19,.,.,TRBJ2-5,CASRISGLETQYF,TGTGCCAGTCGGATATCAGGACTGGAGACCCAGTACTTC
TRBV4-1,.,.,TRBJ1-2,CASSQGSVPTPLGYTF,TGCGCCAGCAGCCAAGGTTCGGTCCCGACCCCTTTAGGCTACACCTTC
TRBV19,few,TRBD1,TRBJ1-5,CASSRQGASNQPQHF,TGTGCCAGTAGTAGGCAGGGGGCGAGCAATCAGCCCCAGCATTTT
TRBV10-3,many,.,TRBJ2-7,CAISETSYEQYF,TGTGCCATCAGTGAGACCAGTTACGAGCAGTACTTC
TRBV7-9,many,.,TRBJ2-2,CASSPSGELFF,TGTGCCAGCAGCCCTTCCGGGGAGCTGTTTTTT
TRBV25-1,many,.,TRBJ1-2,CASRRDENYGYTF,TGTGCCAGCAGGAGGGACGAAAACTATGGCTACACCTTC
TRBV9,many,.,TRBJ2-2,CASSPLQGQIGELFF,TGTGCCAGCAGCCCCTTACAGGGTCAGATCGGGGAGCTGTTTTTT
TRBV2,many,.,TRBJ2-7,CASSEEGYEQYF,TGTGCCAGCAGTGAAGAGGGGTACGAGCAGTACTTC
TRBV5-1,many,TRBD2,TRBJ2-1,CASSVRGSASYYNEQFF,TGCGCCAGCAGCGTACGCGGGAGTGCGAGTTACTACAATGAGCAGTTCTTC
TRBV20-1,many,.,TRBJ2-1,CSASTTYGNEQFF,TGCAGTGCTTCCACCACATACGGGAATGAGCAGTTCTTC
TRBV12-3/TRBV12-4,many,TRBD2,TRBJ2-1,CASSPGLAPGGQFF,TGTGCCAGCAGTCCGGGACTAGCGCCAGGGGGGCAGTTCTTC
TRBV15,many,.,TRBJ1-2,CATSREAGNYGYTF,TGTGCCACCAGCAGAGAGGCAGGAAACTATGGCTACACCTTC
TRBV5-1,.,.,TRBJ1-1,CASSPEGNLNTEAFF,TGCGCCAGCAGCCCGGAGGGGAATTTGAACACTGAAGCTTTCTTT
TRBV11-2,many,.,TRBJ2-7,CASSLGPGSYEQYF,TGTGCCAGCAGCTTAGGTCCGGGCAGCTACGAGCAGTACTTC
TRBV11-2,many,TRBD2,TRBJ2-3,CASSFGTGGINTQYF,TGTGCCAGCAGCTTTGGTACGGGAGGGATAAATACGCAGTATTTT
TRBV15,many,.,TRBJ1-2,CATSRTRDSYGYTF,TGTGCCACCAGCAGAACTAGGGATAGCTATGGCTACACCTTC
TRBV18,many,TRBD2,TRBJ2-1,CASSRVSGSYNEQFF,TGTGCCAGCTCACGCGTAAGCGGGAGTTACAATGAGCAGTTCTTC
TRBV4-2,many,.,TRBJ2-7,CASSHAPAGAMGEQYF,TGTGCCAGCAGCCACGCCCCAGCGGGCGCTATGGGGGAGCAGTACTTC
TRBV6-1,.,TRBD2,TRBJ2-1,CASSLLAGSYNEQFF,TGTGCCAGCAGTTTATTAGCGGGGTCCTACAATGAGCAGTTCTTC
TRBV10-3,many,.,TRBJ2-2,CAIRREDTGELFF,TGTGCCATCAGGAGGGAGGACACCGGGGAGCTGTTTTTT
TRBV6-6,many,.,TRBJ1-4,CASSSERGEKLFF,TGTGCCAGCAGTTCAGAGAGAGGCGAAAAACTGTTTTTT
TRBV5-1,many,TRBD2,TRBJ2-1,CASSLVSGRDNEQFF,TGCGCCAGCAGCTTGGTCAGCGGGAGGGATAATGAGCAGTTCTTC
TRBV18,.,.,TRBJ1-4,CASSPQPGSTNEKLFF,TGTGCCAGCTCACCGCAACCGGGCTCAACTAATGAAAAACTGTTTTTT
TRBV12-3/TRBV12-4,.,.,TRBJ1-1,CASSFERGTEAFF,TGTGCCAGCAGTTTTGAGAGGGGCACTGAAGCTTTCTTT
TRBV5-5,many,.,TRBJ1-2,CASSLQGGYGYTF,TGTGCCAGCAGCTTGCAGGGTGGCTATGGCTACACCTTC
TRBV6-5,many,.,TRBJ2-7,CASSYSGGTRYEQYF,TGTGCCAGCAGTTACTCGGGCGGGACTCGCTACGAGCAGTACTTC
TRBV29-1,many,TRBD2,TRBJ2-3,CSSRAGTTDTQYF,TGCAGCTCCCGAGCGGGGACCACAGATACGCAGTATTTT
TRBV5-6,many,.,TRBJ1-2,CASSLITQGYGYTF,TGTGCCAGCAGCTTGATAACCCAGGGATATGGCTACACCTTC
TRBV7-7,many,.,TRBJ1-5,CASSLAEDQPQHF,TGTGCTAGCAGCTTAGCAGAAGATCAGCCCCAGCATTTT
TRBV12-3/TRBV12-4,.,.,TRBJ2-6,CASSPGFHYLTF,TGTGCCAGCAGTCCTGGATTCCACTACCTGACTTTC
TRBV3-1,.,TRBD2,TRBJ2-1,CASSQGLIAGASYNEQFF,TGTGCCAGCAGCCAAGGTTTAATAGCGGGAGCATCCTACAATGAGCAGTTCTTC
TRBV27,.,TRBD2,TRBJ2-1,CASSRSGSYNEQFF,TGTGCCAGCAGTCGTAGCGGGTCTTACAATGAGCAGTTCTTC
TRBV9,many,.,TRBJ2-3,CASSVEWAVADTQYF,TGTGCCAGCAGCGTAGAGTGGGCGGTCGCAGATACGCAGTATTTT
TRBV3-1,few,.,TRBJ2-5,CASSGTWTQYF,TGTGCCAGCAGCGGGACCTGGACCCAGTACTTC
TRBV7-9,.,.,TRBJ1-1,CASSLTPSYTEAFF,TGTGCCAGCAGCTTAACCCCGAGCTACACTGAAGCTTTCTTT
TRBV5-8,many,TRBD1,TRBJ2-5,CASSPGQGAAETQYF,TGTGCCAGCAGCCCGGGACAGGGGGCTGCGGAGACCCAGTACTTC
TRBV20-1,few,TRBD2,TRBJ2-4,CSAGLAGGHFKNIQYF,TGCAGTGCGGGTTTAGCGGGAGGACACTTCAAAAACATTCAGTACTTC
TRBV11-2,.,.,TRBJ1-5,CASSLNSVQPQHF,TGTGCCAGCAGCTTAAACAGTGTCCAGCCCCAGCATTTT
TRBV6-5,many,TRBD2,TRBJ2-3,CASSHQPSGLAASTDTQYF,TGTGCCAGCAGCCACCAACCCTCGGGACTAGCGGCTAGCACAGATACGCAGTATTTT
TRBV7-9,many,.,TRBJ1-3,CASSPQGNTIYF,TGTGCCAGCAGCCCGCAGGGAAACACCATATATTTT
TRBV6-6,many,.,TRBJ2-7,CASRTGSHPYEQYF,TGTGCCAGCAGAACCGGGTCTCATCCCTACGAGCAGTACTTC
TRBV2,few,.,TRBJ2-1,CASGEGWDSLLF,TGTGCCAGCGGTGAAGGGTGGGACTCCTTACTCTTC
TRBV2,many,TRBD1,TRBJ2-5,CASSLLQGSQETQYF,TGTGCCAGCAGTCTACTACAGGGGAGTCAAGAGACCCAGTACTTC
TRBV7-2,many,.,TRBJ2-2,CASSTAPSTGRELFF,TGTGCCAGCAGCACCGCCCCTTCGACCGGGAGGGAGCTGTTTTTT